These T cell receptor beta chains were read from a single sample in a study of shared clonotypes between healthy human individuals. Repertoires were generated with immunoSEQ multiplex PCR, while TCRdb's copy carries only in-frame clones and drops some. The data hold fewer than 800,000 clones, with 92% observed a single time. Source material: naive CD8+ T cells sorted from blood. These receptors were collected from a man aged 30 to 45 in good health. CDR3s include the opening cysteine and the closing phenylalanine or tryptophan. The order of the fields is D gene, V gene, clone size, J gene, CDR3 protein, CDR3 DNA. A D gene is named only where the DNA matches it firmly. Rows give clone size only sometimes, using once, few, many, or a class for an expanded clone.

d_gene: .; v_gene: TRBV27; abundance: .; j_gene: TRBJ2-2; CDR3aa: CASSLYTANTGELFF; CDR3nt: TGTGCCAGCAGTTTATATACAGCAAACACCGGGGAGCTGTTTTTT
d_gene: TRBD2; v_gene: TRBV9; abundance: once; j_gene: TRBJ2-1; CDR3aa: CASSVDGRAGDEQFF; CDR3nt: TGTGCCAGCAGCGTAGACGGGAGGGCCGGTGATGAGCAGTTCTTC
d_gene: .; v_gene: TRBV4-1; abundance: .; j_gene: TRBJ2-2; CDR3aa: CASSKVGELFF; CDR3nt: TGCGCCAGCAGCAAGGTTGGGGAGCTGTTTTTT
d_gene: .; v_gene: TRBV4-1; abundance: .; j_gene: TRBJ2-2; CDR3aa: CASSQGFGPGFTGELFF; CDR3nt: TGCGCCAGCAGCCAAGGATTTGGTCCGGGGTTCACCGGGGAGCTGTTTTTT
d_gene: TRBD1; v_gene: TRBV15; abundance: .; j_gene: TRBJ2-4; CDR3aa: CATRGTGENIQYF; CDR3nt: TGTGCCACCAGGGGGACAGGAGAAAACATTCAGTACTTC
d_gene: TRBD1; v_gene: TRBV13; abundance: .; j_gene: TRBJ1-2; CDR3aa: CASSPPAGTGDGYTF; CDR3nt: TGTGCCAGCAGCCCCCCCGCCGGGACAGGGGATGGCTACACCTTC
d_gene: TRBD1; v_gene: TRBV5-4; abundance: .; j_gene: TRBJ2-3; CDR3aa: CANRGAGTDTQYF; CDR3nt: TGTGCCAACAGGGGGGCTGGCACAGATACGCAGTATTTT
d_gene: .; v_gene: TRBV6-1; abundance: .; j_gene: TRBJ2-7; CDR3aa: CASSEAIFGPQLDEQYF; CDR3nt: TGTGCCAGCAGTGAAGCTATTTTCGGACCCCAATTGGACGAGCAGTACTTC
d_gene: TRBD1; v_gene: TRBV30; abundance: .; j_gene: TRBJ1-2; CDR3aa: CAWSVTGVNYGYTF; CDR3nt: TGTGCCTGGAGTGTAACAGGGGTTAACTATGGCTACACCTTC
d_gene: .; v_gene: TRBV27; abundance: .; j_gene: TRBJ2-3; CDR3aa: CASSRIRDSPRIGTDTQYF; CDR3nt: TGTGCCAGCAGTAGAATCCGGGACTCACCCCGTATTGGCACAGATACGCAGTATTTT
d_gene: TRBD2; v_gene: TRBV13; abundance: .; j_gene: TRBJ2-1; CDR3aa: CASSLEATSGRETNEQFF; CDR3nt: TGTGCCAGCAGCTTAGAAGCGACTAGCGGGAGGGAAACCAATGAGCAGTTCTTC
d_gene: .; v_gene: TRBV5-6; abundance: .; j_gene: TRBJ1-5; CDR3aa: CASSFGAGLDQPQHF; CDR3nt: TGTGCCAGCAGCTTTGGTGCAGGGTTGGATCAGCCCCAGCATTTT
d_gene: TRBD1; v_gene: TRBV5-4; abundance: once; j_gene: TRBJ2-1; CDR3aa: CASSRLYGTATSNEQFF; CDR3nt: TGTGCCAGCTCGCGCCTATATGGGACAGCAACTAGCAATGAGCAGTTCTTC
d_gene: .; v_gene: TRBV28; abundance: .; j_gene: TRBJ2-7; CDR3aa: CASIELQTGEQYF; CDR3nt: TGTGCCAGCATCGAATTGCAAACGGGCGAGCAGTACTTC
d_gene: .; v_gene: TRBV5-8; abundance: .; j_gene: TRBJ2-7; CDR3aa: CASRPGEGRAYEQYF; CDR3nt: TGTGCCAGCAGACCCGGAGAGGGTCGGGCCTACGAGCAGTACTTC
d_gene: .; v_gene: TRBV29-1; abundance: .; j_gene: TRBJ1-1; CDR3aa: CSVEDGTVYTEAFF; CDR3nt: TGCAGCGTTGAAGATGGAACGGTTTACACTGAAGCTTTCTTT
d_gene: .; v_gene: TRBV7-2; abundance: .; j_gene: TRBJ1-4; CDR3aa: CASSLVAGPRSATNEKLFF; CDR3nt: TGTGCCAGCAGCTTAGTGGCAGGCCCGAGGTCAGCAACTAATGAAAAACTGTTTTTT
d_gene: .; v_gene: TRBV28; abundance: .; j_gene: TRBJ1-4; CDR3aa: CASSSDSWGNEKLFF; CDR3nt: TGTGCCAGCAGTTCGGACAGTTGGGGAAATGAAAAACTGTTTTTT
d_gene: .; v_gene: TRBV30; abundance: .; j_gene: TRBJ2-7; CDR3aa: CAWGSGQGVSEQYF; CDR3nt: TGTGCCTGGGGGTCGGGGCAGGGCGTGAGCGAGCAGTACTTC
d_gene: .; v_gene: TRBV6-5; abundance: .; j_gene: TRBJ2-7; CDR3aa: CASQPGEIGYEQYF; CDR3nt: TGTGCCAGCCAACCGGGGGAGATAGGGTACGAGCAGTACTTC
d_gene: .; v_gene: TRBV7-2; abundance: .; j_gene: TRBJ2-7; CDR3aa: CASSLGQGDEQYF; CDR3nt: TGTGCCAGCAGCTTAGGGCAGGGTGACGAGCAGTACTTC
d_gene: .; v_gene: TRBV19; abundance: .; j_gene: TRBJ2-7; CDR3aa: CASSIAEGGGSYEQYF; CDR3nt: TGTGCCAGTAGTATTGCCGAGGGGGGTGGATCCTACGAGCAGTACTTC
d_gene: .; v_gene: TRBV6-5; abundance: .; j_gene: TRBJ2-2; CDR3aa: CASSYTRGTGELFF; CDR3nt: TGTGCCAGCAGTTACACCAGAGGGACCGGGGAGCTGTTTTTT
d_gene: TRBD2; v_gene: TRBV7-8; abundance: .; j_gene: TRBJ2-1; CDR3aa: CASSLAGELFYAEQFF; CDR3nt: TGTGCCAGCAGTCTAGCGGGAGAGCTCTTCTATGCGGAGCAGTTCTTC
d_gene: .; v_gene: TRBV28; abundance: .; j_gene: TRBJ2-1; CDR3aa: CASSSLIGDLAEVNEQFF; CDR3nt: TGTGCCAGCAGCTCGCTAATCGGCGATTTAGCGGAAGTCAATGAGCAGTTCTTC
d_gene: .; v_gene: TRBV5-6; abundance: .; j_gene: TRBJ2-1; CDR3aa: CASSGKGEQFF; CDR3nt: TGTGCCAGCAGCGGAAAGGGTGAGCAGTTCTTC
d_gene: .; v_gene: TRBV7-8; abundance: .; j_gene: TRBJ2-7; CDR3aa: CASSSNYPGELYEQYF; CDR3nt: TGTGCCAGCAGCTCCAATTATCCCGGGGAACTATACGAGCAGTACTTC
d_gene: .; v_gene: TRBV27; abundance: few; j_gene: TRBJ2-2; CDR3aa: CASSKGAGYTGELFF; CDR3nt: TGTGCCAGCAGCAAAGGTGCGGGGTACACCGGGGAGCTGTTTTTT
d_gene: TRBD2; v_gene: TRBV7-9; abundance: .; j_gene: TRBJ2-1; CDR3aa: CASSQTRTSGRWDEQFF; CDR3nt: TGTGCCAGCAGCCAAACTAGGACTAGCGGGAGATGGGATGAGCAGTTCTTC
d_gene: .; v_gene: TRBV19; abundance: .; j_gene: TRBJ1-3; CDR3aa: CASSPYGLGGGNTIYF; CDR3nt: TGTGCCAGTAGTCCCTATGGATTGGGAGGCGGAAACACCATATATTTT
d_gene: TRBD1; v_gene: TRBV5-1; abundance: .; j_gene: TRBJ2-1; CDR3aa: CASSSGTGNNEQFF; CDR3nt: TGCGCCAGCAGCTCGGGGACAGGGAACAATGAGCAGTTCTTC
d_gene: .; v_gene: TRBV6-1; abundance: .; j_gene: TRBJ2-5; CDR3aa: CASTGVLEETQYF; CDR3nt: TGTGCCAGCACAGGGGTCTTGGAAGAGACCCAGTACTTC
d_gene: .; v_gene: TRBV4-3; abundance: few; j_gene: TRBJ1-2; CDR3aa: CASSQDQGGFYGYTF; CDR3nt: TGCGCCAGCAGCCAAGATCAGGGAGGTTTCTATGGCTACACCTTC
d_gene: .; v_gene: TRBV19; abundance: .; j_gene: TRBJ1-5; CDR3aa: CASSRGPDSNQPQHF; CDR3nt: TGTGCCAGTAGTCGGGGGCCCGATAGCAATCAGCCCCAGCATTTT
d_gene: .; v_gene: TRBV18; abundance: .; j_gene: TRBJ2-7; CDR3aa: CASSPLDKAYEQYF; CDR3nt: TGTGCCAGCTCACCCTTGGACAAAGCCTACGAGCAGTACTTC
d_gene: TRBD2; v_gene: TRBV5-1; abundance: once; j_gene: TRBJ2-7; CDR3aa: CASSSGTSGRYEQYF; CDR3nt: TGCGCCAGCAGCTCCGGGACTAGCGGGAGGTACGAGCAGTACTTC
d_gene: .; v_gene: TRBV28; abundance: .; j_gene: TRBJ1-5; CDR3aa: CASDDSQGLGNQPQHF; CDR3nt: TGTGCCAGCGACGATTCACAAGGGCTAGGCAATCAGCCCCAGCATTTT
d_gene: .; v_gene: TRBV19; abundance: .; j_gene: TRBJ2-2; CDR3aa: CASTPPGRDTGELFF; CDR3nt: TGTGCCAGTACTCCACCGGGAAGAGACACCGGGGAGCTGTTTTTT
d_gene: .; v_gene: TRBV5-4; abundance: .; j_gene: TRBJ2-1; CDR3aa: CASSAWNTHNEQFF; CDR3nt: TGTGCCAGCAGCGCGTGGAACACGCACAATGAGCAGTTCTTC
d_gene: TRBD1; v_gene: TRBV28; abundance: once; j_gene: TRBJ2-5; CDR3aa: CASSGQGYGETQYF; CDR3nt: TGTGCCAGCAGTGGACAGGGATATGGGGAGACCCAGTACTTC
d_gene: .; v_gene: TRBV6-5; abundance: .; j_gene: TRBJ2-6; CDR3aa: CASSYSSSGANVLTF; CDR3nt: TGTGCCAGCAGTTACTCGAGCTCTGGGGCCAACGTCCTGACTTTC
d_gene: .; v_gene: TRBV27; abundance: .; j_gene: TRBJ2-7; CDR3aa: CASSSLPGEQYF; CDR3nt: TGTGCCAGCAGTTCCCTCCCGGGGGAGCAGTACTTC